Listed here are 9 T cell receptor beta chains from one sample, sequenced in a study of cytomegalovirus exposure and HLA in healthy donors. PCR was performed using 60 Vbeta and 13 Jbeta primers. Clones were sequenced by immunoSEQ multiplex PCR, and TCRdb holds only the in-frame ones, with some missing. This sample has 150,000 to 200,000 clones; roughly 77% occur once, and the top ten carry roughly 3.1%. Specimen: PBMCs. Every receptor here comes from a man aged 40-50 years in good health and CMV-seropositive.

This chain joins TRBV6-5 and TRBJ1-5; D unclear. Trimming took off 0 bases at V and 4 bases at J, with 7 bases between the two ends. CDR1 MNHEY and CDR2 SVGAGI come from the germline V gene. The CDR3 sequence is 14 residues long. CDR3 protein: CASSYSRGNQPQHF. Written as DNA, the CDR3 is TGTGCCAGCAGTTACTCGCGGGGAAATCAGCCCCAGCATTTT.

The chain recombines TRBV7-2 with TRBJ2-3; 9 nucleotides line up with TRBD1. CDR3 length: 16 residues. The trim removed 5 bases at V and 2 bases at J, leaving 8 bases unmatched. Germline CDR1 SGHTA, CDR2 FQGNSA. As DNA, the CDR3 is TGTGCCAGCAGCCCACGTGGACAGGGGTACACAGATACGCAGTATTTT. Translated, it gives CASSPRGQGYTDTQYF.

The chain has TRBV12-5 and TRBJ1-2, with D perhaps TRBD1 (6 bases). Trimming removed 6 bases at V and 4 bases at J, with 24 bases between. Germline V gene lookup returns CDR1 LGHNT and CDR2 FRNRAP. This CDR3 is built from 17 residues. The CDR3 protein is CASGLFPLQGRAYGYTF. CDR3 bases: TGTGCTAGTGGCCTCTTCCCCCTACAGGGTCGGGCCTATGGCTACACCTTC.

CDR3 region: CASSAGQALQETQYF. CDR3 nucleotide sequence: TGTGCCAGCAGCGCGGGACAGGCGCTTCAAGAGACCCAGTACTTC. The rearrangement joins TRBV7-9 to TRBJ2-5, with 8 bases aligning to TRBD1. This CDR3 spans 15 amino acids. V was pared by 5 bases and J by 2 bases, with 7 bases of the junction left unmatched. Looked up from germline, CDR1 is SEHNR and CDR2 is FQNEAQ (reference sequence).

J is TRBJ1-1 and V is TRBV5-1; unclear D gene. The length of the CDR3 is 14 residues. The V gene's germline CDR1 is SGHRS and CDR2 YFSETQ. Trimming cost V 3 bases and J 1 base, with 10 bases left between them. The CDR3 DNA reads TGCGCCAGCAGCTCATTGGAGGGGAACACTGAAGCTTTCTTT. It codes for CASSSLEGNTEAFF.

The chain combines TRBV5-6 with TRBJ1-6; D is uncertain. Trimming stripped 5 bases from V and 5 bases from J, with 11 bases between. This CDR3 has 14 amino acids. Germline CDR1 reads SGHDT; CDR2 reads YYEEEE. The CDR3 bases are TGTGCCAGCAGTAGGAGGGTGGATAATTCACCCCTCCACTTT. Encoded protein: CASSRRVDNSPLHF. The complete variable domain, with remaining parts taken from reference TRBV5-6 and TRBJ1-6, reads DAGVTQSPTHLIKTRGQQVTLRCSPKSGHDTVSWYQQALGQGPQFIFQYYEEEERQRGNFPDRFSGHQFPNYSSELNVNALLLGDSALYLCASSRRVDNSPLHFGNGTRLTVT.

This chain links TRBV9 with TRBJ2-2, with TRBD1 matching 7 bases. V shed 4 bases and J 11 bases; nucleotides not matched to a gene: 8. The length of the CDR3 is 13 residues. Looked up from germline, CDR1 is SGDLS and CDR2 is YYNGEE. CDR3 in DNA: TGTGCCAGCAGCCTTCGGGACAGTGGCGAGCTGTTTTTT. Residues: CASSLRDSGELFF.

This sequence joins TRBV6-1 and TRBJ2-7; TRBD2 matches at 13 bases. Trimming cost V 10 bases and J 6 bases; bases outside gene matches: 6. The CDR3 is 13 residues long. In germline, CDR1 is MNHNS, CDR2 SASEGT. CDR3 coding DNA: TGTGCCACCCGACTAGCGGGAGGCTGCGAGCAGTACTTC. Encoded protein: CATRLAGGCEQYF.

The table lists this clone with a few counts. The V gene is TRBV5-6, the J gene TRBJ1-3; D gene ambiguous. Germline assignment: CDR1 SGHDT and CDR2 YYEEEE. The V gene lost 5 bases and the J gene lost 4 bases, with 10 bases spanning the gap. This CDR3 spans 13 amino acids. CDR3: CASRRKRGNTIYF. In nucleotides, the CDR3 is TGTGCCAGCAGGCGGAAGAGAGGAAACACCATATATTTT.